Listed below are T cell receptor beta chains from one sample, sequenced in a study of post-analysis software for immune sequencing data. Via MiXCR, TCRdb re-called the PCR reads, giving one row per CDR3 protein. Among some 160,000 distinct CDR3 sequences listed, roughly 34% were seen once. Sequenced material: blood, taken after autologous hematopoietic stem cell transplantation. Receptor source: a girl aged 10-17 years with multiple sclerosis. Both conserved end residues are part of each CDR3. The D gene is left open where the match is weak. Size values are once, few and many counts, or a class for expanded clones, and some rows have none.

CASSEAGTEQYF	TGTGCCAGCAGTGAAGCCGGGACTGAGCAGTACTTC	-	TRBV6-1	-	12	TRBJ2-7
CASSLWDRGRQGYTF	TGTGCCAGCAGCTTATGGGACAGGGGGCGTCAAGGCTACACCTTC	TRBD1	TRBV7-2	once	15	TRBJ1-2
CASSLVFRGLAYGTDTQYF	TGTGCCAGCAGCTTGGTGTTTAGGGGACTAGCGTACGGCACAGATACGCAGTATTTT	TRBD2	TRBV5-5	many	19	TRBJ2-3
CSVVTGLGYTF	TGCAGCGTAGTCACAGGGCTCGGCTACACCTTC	-	TRBV29-1	few	11	TRBJ1-2
CASSQHPKASGRLYNEQFF	TGTGCCAGCAGCCAACACCCTAAGGCTAGCGGGAGACTTTACAATGAGCAGTTCTTC	TRBD2	TRBV4-2	-	19	TRBJ2-1
CASSTTSGATDTQYF	TGCGCCAGCAGCACGACTAGCGGGGCGACAGATACGCAGTATTTT	TRBD2	TRBV5-1	-	15	TRBJ2-3
CASSPWTSGYYEQYF	TGTGCCAGCAGCCCCTGGACTAGCGGATACTACGAGCAGTACTTC	TRBD2	TRBV11-2	few	15	TRBJ2-7
CSAKNPGLPSQTKELSYNEQFF	TGCAGTGCTAAGAATCCGGGACTACCATCCCAGACTAAAGAGTTGTCCTACAATGAGCAGTTCTTC	TRBD2	TRBV20-1	many	22	TRBJ2-1
CASSLIPRTRYGYTF	TGTGCCAGCAGTTTAATCCCCCGAACACGCTATGGCTACACCTTC	-	TRBV27	few	15	TRBJ1-2
CASSLEGTEETQYF	TGCGCCAGCAGCTTGGAAGGGACAGAAGAGACCCAGTACTTC	TRBD1	TRBV5-1	-	14	TRBJ2-5